The rows below give T cell receptor beta chains drawn from one sample of a study of beta chain features in type 1 diabetes. Clones were read by immunoSEQ multiplex PCR, and TCRdb kept only the in-frame ones, dropping some. The repertoire has about 160,000 clones, around 8% of them found once; the top ten carry approximately 0.54%. Sequencing was done on a sample of central memory CD4+ T cells from blood. The receptors here all came from a woman under 30 with type 1 diabetes. CDR3s include the opening cysteine and the closing phenylalanine or tryptophan. Fields, in order: V gene, clone size, D gene, CDR3 length, J gene, CDR3 protein, CDR3 DNA. D genes are given only for firm matches. Size is omitted from some rows. Given values are once, few, many or a class for expanded clones.

TRBV5-1	many	TRBD2	15	TRBJ2-1	CASSGVAGVYNEQFF	TGCGCCAGCAGCGGAGTAGCGGGAGTGTACAATGAGCAGTTCTTC
TRBV12-5	few	.	13	TRBJ2-1	CASGLSQYNEQFF	TGTGCTAGTGGTTTGAGTCAGTACAATGAGCAGTTCTTC
TRBV6-6	.	.	12	TRBJ2-7	CASSPQGYEQYF	TGTGCCAGCAGCCCCCAGGGGTACGAGCAGTACTTC
TRBV5-1	few	.	13	TRBJ2-5	CASSLDTDETQYF	TGCGCCAGCAGCTTGGACACAGATGAGACCCAGTACTTC
TRBV18	.	.	16	TRBJ2-4	CASSPQKQVGKNIQYF	TGTGCCAGCTCACCGCAGAAGCAGGTTGGCAAAAACATTCAGTACTTC
TRBV10-1	few	.	15	TRBJ2-5	CASSVTQGFQETQYF	TGCGCCAGCAGCGTAACACAGGGATTCCAAGAGACCCAGTACTTC
TRBV10-3	.	.	14	TRBJ2-7	CAVGRTQGSYEQYF	TGTGCCGTAGGGAGGACTCAAGGATCCTACGAGCAGTACTTC
TRBV7-7	few	TRBD2	16	TRBJ2-1	CASSRLAGGVANEQFF	TGTGCTAGCAGCCGTTTAGCGGGAGGAGTTGCCAATGAGCAGTTCTTC
TRBV29-1	few	.	13	TRBJ2-3	CSVGRGSTDTQYF	TGCAGCGTTGGTCGAGGGAGTACAGATACGCAGTATTTT
TRBV14	few	.	13	TRBJ1-2	CASSQDRWTGYTF	TGTGCCAGCAGCCAAGATCGTTGGACAGGCTACACCTTC
TRBV4-3	.	TRBD1	13	TRBJ1-1	CASSDRGHGEAFF	TGCGCCAGCAGCGACAGGGGGCACGGTGAAGCTTTCTTT
TRBV2	few	.	11	TRBJ2-7	CASSLYYEQYF	TGTGCCAGCAGCCTTTACTACGAGCAGTACTTC
TRBV19	.	.	16	TRBJ2-3	CASSISHGISTDTQYF	TGTGCCAGTAGTATTTCTCACGGGATAAGCACAGATACGCAGTATTTT